This T cell receptor beta chain was sequenced for a study of T cell responses to AZD1222 COVID-19 vaccine. Study results and caveats: There were mostly white British donors and more females than males, and clonal diversity was possibly underestimated.

The length of the CDR3 is 14 residues. Germline CDR1 GTSNPN, CDR2 SVGIG (reference sequence). Trimming took 0 bases from V and 10 from J, leaving 18 bases between them. Note on this clone: Its cognate antigen is unknown.

Profiled with immunoSEQ multiplex PCR; TCRdb holds only in-frame clones, not every one. Of about 110,000 clones in the sample, around 90% were seen once. The TCR originated in an adult who received the AZD1222 COVID-19 vaccine. The V gene is TRBV30, the J gene TRBJ1-1, with D possibly matching TRBD1 (6 bases). The sequencing here drew on peripheral blood, taken 28 days after the second AZD1222 dose. DNA for the CDR3: TGTGCCTGGAGTGTATATCAGGGCCGGGGGCGAGCTTTCTTT. Protein: CAWSVYQGRGRAFF.